What follows are 27 T cell receptor beta chains derived from one specimen sequenced in a study of beta chain features in type 1 diabetes. cDNA synthesis used the whole RNA isolate, giving expressed TCRB sequences. TCRdb's table, derived via immunoSEQ multiplex PCR, lists solely in-frame clones and lacks some. The repertoire has about 160,000 clones, 8% to 9.5% of them found once; the top ten carry over 0.45%. These receptors' antigens are unknown. Whole-study results and caveats: All four CD4+ subsets from Type 1 diabetes patients carried moderately but significantly shorter TCRB CDR3s.

Material: central memory CD4+ T cells from blood. The receptors here all came from a woman between 18 and 29 years old with type 1 diabetes.

The chain uses TRBV29-1 and TRBJ2-7, with 9 bases aligning to TRBD1. This CDR3 region has 15 residues. Germline-derived CDR1 and CDR2 are SQVTM and ANQGSEA. V lost 6 bases to trimming and J lost 0 bases; unmatched junction nucleotides: 9. The CDR3 region is CSVEPTGGASYEQYF. The CDR3 region has the DNA TGCAGCGTAGAACCCACAGGGGGCGCCTCCTACGAGCAGTACTTC.

This clone was seen a handful of times. The chain couples TRBV5-1 to TRBJ2-2; D gene ambiguous. The CDR3 has 13 amino acids. V dropped 4 bases and J dropped 8 bases, with 12 bases sitting between them. In germline, CDR1 is SGHRS, CDR2 YFSETQ. CDR3 in DNA: TGCGCCAGCAGCGGGCCCGCCTTGGGGGAGCTGTTTTTT. Its translation: CASSGPALGELFF.

In this sample, this clone turned up a few times. The chain is built from TRBV4-2 and TRBJ2-1; D uncertain. V lost 4 bases and J lost 6, with 7 bases in between. Germline CDR1 and CDR2: LGHNA and YNFKEQ. The length of the CDR3 is 12 residues. Written as DNA, the CDR3 is TGTGCCAGCAGCCCGAACTTCAATGAGCAGTTCTTC. It is translated as CASSPNFNEQFF.

This clone was detected only a few times. Other DNA sequences from this sample encode an identical CDR3 as well. J is TRBJ2-5 and V is TRBV5-1, with D possibly TRBD1 on 5 matching bases. The germline V gene encodes CDR1 SGHRS and CDR2 YFSETQ. There are 14 residues in the CDR3. The V and J ends lost 0 bases and 3 bases respectively, with 9 bases between them. Here the CDR3 DNA reads TGCGCCAGCAGCTTGGGCAGGGAAAAAGAGACCCAGTACTTC. Protein product: CASSLGREKETQYF.

This clone has a handful of counts. The chain is built from TRBV7-8 and TRBJ2-1; D call uncertain. CDR3 length: 15 residues. With 8 bases removed from V and 4 bases from J, the gap between germline ends came to 18 bases. From germline, CDR1 is SGHVS and CDR2 FQNEAQ. CDR3 region: CASRPSRVLYNEQFF. The CDR3 DNA sequence: TGTGCCAGCCGACCGTCCCGGGTTCTTTACAATGAGCAGTTCTTC.

The genes are TRBV7-9 and TRBJ2-7, with D tentatively TRBD2 (5 bases). Germline V lookup: CDR1 SEHNR, CDR2 FQNEAQ (reference sequence). The CDR3 loop spans 13 amino acids. The ends were cut back, 0 bases at V and 7 bases at J, with 10 bases in the middle. The CDR3 DNA sequence: TGTGCCAGCAGCTTAGCGCTCGGGGAAGAGCAGTACTTC. Amino acid sequence: CASSLALGEEQYF.

This chain joins TRBV4-3 and TRBJ2-3, with TRBD1 matching over 8 bases. Germline-derived CDR1 and CDR2 are LGHNA and YSLEER. CDR3 length: 17 residues. With V trimmed by 0 bases and J by 0 bases, 5 bases remained unmatched. The CDR3 region is CASSQDRQGASTDTQYF. The CDR3, as DNA: TGCGCCAGCAGCCAAGACCGCCAGGGGGCTAGCACAGATACGCAGTATTTT.

This clone was counted between two and nine times. The chain's CDR3 is CASSEFRDNNQPQHF. CDR3 in DNA: TGCGCCAGCAGTGAGTTCCGCGACAACAATCAGCCCCAGCATTTT. The V and J genes are TRBV10-2 and TRBJ1-5; D not certain. There are 15 residues in the CDR3. Trimming removed 1 base at V and 3 bases at J, with 10 bases between. From germline, CDR1 is WSHSY and CDR2 SAAADI.

The CDR3 region is CASSVGLAGETQYF. CDR3 DNA: TGTGCCAGCAGCGTAGGTCTAGCGGGAGAGACCCAGTACTTC. The chain uses TRBV9 and TRBJ2-5; TRBD2 matches 8 bases. Looked up from germline, CDR1 is SGDLS and CDR2 is YYNGEE. The V segment lost 0 bases and the J segment 4 bases; nucleotides outside the gene matches: 2. CDR3 length: 14 amino acids.

This clone was seen a handful of times. The V gene is TRBV6-5, the J gene TRBJ2-2, with D perhaps TRBD2 (5 bases). V lost 0 bases and J 2 bases, leaving 10 bases between the germline ends. This CDR3 contains 16 residues. Germline-derived CDR1 and CDR2 are MNHEY and SVGAGI. CDR3 amino acids: CASSYSRRLNTGELFF. The CDR3 nucleotides read TGTGCCAGCAGTTACTCTCGGAGGCTTAACACCGGGGAGCTGTTTTTT.

This clone was observed a few times. The chain employs TRBV6-5 and TRBJ1-2; D not certain. This CDR3 has 12 residues. CDR1 is MNHEY and CDR2 is SVGAGI in the germline V gene. V dropped 0 bases and J dropped 8 bases, with 7 bases sitting between them. CDR3 in DNA: TGTGCCAGCAGTTACTCGACGGGAGGCTACACCTTC. The encoded protein is CASSYSTGGYTF.

This clone turned up a few times. The V gene is TRBV4-3, the J gene TRBJ1-2; unclear D gene. Per germline, CDR1 LGHNA and CDR2 YSLEER. The ends were cut back, 0 bases at V and 4 bases at J, with 9 bases in the middle. The CDR3 consists of 14 residues. The CDR3 sequence: CASSQDLKSYGYTF. CDR3 bases: TGCGCCAGCAGCCAAGATCTAAAGTCCTATGGCTACACCTTC.

This clone occurred a few times. The chain couples TRBV29-1 to TRBJ1-3; the D is unclear. This CDR3 is 13 amino acids long. In germline, CDR1 is SQVTM, CDR2 ANQGSEA. V was pared by 4 bases and J by 2 bases, with 9 bases between. The CDR3: CSVVVSAGNTIYF. Here the CDR3 DNA reads TGCAGCGTTGTCGTCAGCGCTGGAAACACCATATATTTT.

The chain carries TRBV7-8 and TRBJ1-1; D gene ambiguous. Germline assignment: CDR1 SGHVS and CDR2 FQNEAQ. The CDR3 length is 14 residues. The V and J ends lost 1 base and 5 bases respectively, with 11 bases between them. The CDR3 protein is CASSLVSGRTEAFF. CDR3 DNA: TGTGCCAGCAGCTTAGTTTCGGGTAGGACTGAAGCTTTCTTT.

The CDR3 here is CATTVRGNQPQHF. The CDR3 DNA reads as TGTGCCACCACCGTACGGGGCAATCAGCCCCAGCATTTT. J is TRBJ1-5 and V is TRBV2; D remains unclear. Trimming left V 10 bases short and J 2 bases short, with 12 bases between. The CDR3 loop spans 13 amino acids. Germline CDR1 reads SNHLY; CDR2 reads FYNNEI.

The rearrangement links TRBV19 to TRBJ1-5; 9 bases are shared with TRBD1. CDR3 size: 16 residues. V shed 5 bases, J shed 1 base, and the junction held 6 bases outside the gene matches. Germline V gene sequence: CDR1 LNHDA, CDR2 SQIVND (reference sequence). CDR3 nucleotide sequence: TGTGCCAGTAGTGCGCCACAGGGGGCGAGCAATCAGCCCCAGCATTTT. It is translated as CASSAPQGASNQPQHF. Drawing the rest from reference TRBV19 and TRBJ1-5, the complete variable domain is DGGITQSPKYLFRKEGQNVTLSCEQNLNHDAMYWYRQDPGQGLRLIYYSQIVNDFQKGDIAEGYSVSREKKESFPLTVTSAQKNPTAFYLCASSAPQGASNQPQHFGDGTRLSIL.

This clone was counted only a few times. The CDR3 bases are TGCGCCAGCAGCTTGAACAGGGGTGGGGGCACAGATACGCAGTATTTT. It encodes CASSLNRGGGTDTQYF. V and J are TRBV5-1 and TRBJ2-3; 7 positions agree with TRBD1. The germline V gene encodes CDR1 SGHRS and CDR2 YFSETQ. The CDR3 extends over 16 amino acids. V was pared by 1 base and J by 1 base, with 6 bases of the junction left unmatched. Complete variable domain (other parts from reference TRBV5-1 and TRBJ2-3): KAGVTQTPRYLIKTRGQQVTLSCSPISGHRSVSWYQQTPGQGLQFLFEYFSETQRNKGNFPGRFSGRQFSNSRSEMNVSTLELGDSALYLCASSLNRGGGTDTQYFGPGTRLTVL.

V and J are TRBV5-6 and TRBJ1-1; D is ambiguous. There are 12 residues in the CDR3. Trimming cost V 4 bases and J 7 bases, with 11 bases left between them. In germline, CDR1 is SGHDT, CDR2 YYEEEE. CDR3 DNA sequence: TGTGCCAGCAGCGTTACGACGGGTGAAGCTTTCTTT. It specifies CASSVTTGEAFF. The whole variable domain, remainder taken from reference TRBV5-6 and TRBJ1-1, is DAGVTQSPTHLIKTRGQQVTLRCSPKSGHDTVSWYQQALGQGPQFIFQYYEEEERQRGNFPDRFSGHQFPNYSSELNVNALLLGDSALYLCASSVTTGEAFFGQGTRLTVV.

The chain links TRBV10-2 to TRBJ2-7, with D possibly TRBD2 on 5 matching bases. CDR3 size: 12 residues. Trimming cost V 0 bases and J 9 bases, with 9 bases left between them. Germline V gene sequence: CDR1 WSHSY, CDR2 SAAADI. The CDR3 is CASSESRTGQYF. In DNA form, the CDR3 reads TGCGCCAGCAGTGAGTCTCGGACTGGGCAGTACTTC.

This clone was seen a handful of times. The V gene is TRBV10-3, the J gene TRBJ2-1; the match to TRBD1 covers 8 bases. The CDR3 totals 16 residues. Germline values: CDR1 ENHRY, CDR2 SYGVKD. Trimming took 4 bases from V and 3 from J; bases not matched to a gene: 8. The CDR3, as DNA: TGTGCCATCAGTGGGACCGGGACAGGAGTCTACAATGAGCAGTTCTTC. Protein sequence: CAISGTGTGVYNEQFF.

The V and J genes are TRBV10-3 and TRBJ2-7; the match to TRBD1 covers 10 bases. The CDR3 covers 14 residues. The V gene's germline CDR1 is ENHRY and CDR2 SYGVKD. J was trimmed by 12 bases and V by 4 bases; bases with no gene match: 12. CDR3 amino acids: CAISGETGGRHRYF. The DNA for the CDR3 is TGTGCCATCAGTGGGGAGACAGGGGGCCGGCACCGGTACTTC.

This clone was seen a handful of times. The J gene is TRBJ2-3, the V gene TRBV14; TRBD2 might be the D (6 bases). The CDR3 contains 14 residues. With 4 bases removed from V and 5 bases from J, the gap between germline ends came to 13 bases. CDR1 SGHDN and CDR2 FVKESK come from the germline V gene. The CDR3 here is CASSRGDGGDTQYF. The CDR3 DNA is TGTGCCAGCAGCCGGGGGGACGGAGGAGATACGCAGTATTTT.

This clone was observed a handful of times. The rearrangement links TRBV4-1 to TRBJ2-2; D gene unclear. From germline, CDR1 is MGHRA and CDR2 YSYEKL. V was trimmed by 4 bases and J by 1 base, leaving 13 bases between them. The CDR3 contains 16 residues. CDR3 amino acids: CASSLQGGRNTGELFF. The CDR3 DNA is TGCGCCAGCAGCCTCCAAGGCGGCCGGAACACCGGGGAGCTGTTTTTT.

This chain connects TRBV7-2 to TRBJ2-7; no clear D. V gave up 5 bases and J gave up 6 bases, with 17 bases separating them. Germline V lookup: CDR1 SGHTA, CDR2 FQGNSA. This CDR3 contains 14 residues. This CDR3 reads CASSRRSLGAEQYF. The CDR3 bases are TGTGCCAGCAGCCGACGGTCTTTGGGCGCCGAGCAGTACTTC.

The rearrangement joins TRBV9 to TRBJ1-1; 10 nucleotides line up with TRBD1. J lost 6 bases, V lost 0 bases, and 2 bases had no gene match. This CDR3 spans 14 amino acids. In germline, CDR1 is SGDLS, CDR2 YYNGEE. Here the CDR3 DNA reads TGTGCCAGCAGCGTAGGACAGGGGGCAGCTGAAGCTTTCTTT. This encodes CASSVGQGAAEAFF.

The CDR3 nucleotides read TGTGCCAGCAGCGTGACAGGGTCGACTCAGCCCCAGCATTTT. Protein sequence: CASSVTGSTQPQHF. The V and J genes are TRBV9 and TRBJ1-5; 7 nucleotides line up with TRBD1. The CDR3 spans 14 residues. Unmatched junction bases numbered 5, after V lost 2 bases and J lost 6 bases. CDR1 is SGDLS and CDR2 is YYNGEE in the germline V gene.

This clone was seen a handful of times. V usage is TRBV11-3 and J usage is TRBJ2-1; 9 bases match TRBD2. The germline V gene has CDR1 SGHNT and CDR2 YENEEA. The CDR3 is 16 residues long. V dropped 1 base and J dropped 8; count of bases not matched to a gene: 9. The DNA of the CDR3 is TGTGCCAGCAGCTTAGGCGGCGGGGGGGCCAGGTATGAGCAGTTCTTC. Amino acid sequence: CASSLGGGGARYEQFF.